This T cell receptor beta chain was identified in a study of CD8 T cells in ankylosing spondylitis. General study findings and limits: The disease-linked clones had a CD8+ phenotype and low blood frequencies.

This clonotype was seen ten or more times. The antigen is unknown. CDR3 length equals 12 residues. The germline V gene encodes CDR1 DFQATT and CDR2 SNEGSKA (reference sequence). V lost 1 base to trimming and J lost 5 bases, with 6 bases between them. MiXCR, applied by TCRdb to the 5' RACE reads, yields one record per CDR3 protein. The sample shows under 300,000 distinct CDR3 sequences, around 10% of them seen only once. The sequenced material came from blood, either unsorted or a sorted T cell fraction (not recorded which). The TCR was taken from a male donor with ankylosing spondylitis or in good health (not recorded which). The J gene is TRBJ2-1, the V gene TRBV20-1; maybe TRBD1 (5 bases). For the CDR3, the DNA is TGCAGTGCTAGAGTCAGGGACAATGAGCAGTTCTTC. This gives the protein CSARVRDNEQFF.